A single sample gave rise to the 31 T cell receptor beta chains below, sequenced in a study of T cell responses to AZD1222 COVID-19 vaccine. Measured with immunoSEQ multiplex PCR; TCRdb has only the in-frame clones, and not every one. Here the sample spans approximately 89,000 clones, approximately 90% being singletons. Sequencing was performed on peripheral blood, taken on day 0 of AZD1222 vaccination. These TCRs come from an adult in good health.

CDR3 loop: CASSIDRAGTDTQYF. The CDR3 DNA sequence: TGTGCCAGTAGTATAGACAGGGCGGGCACAGATACGCAGTATTTT. The chain links TRBV19 to TRBJ2-3; tentatively, D is TRBD1 (5 bases). V lost 0 bases and J lost 1, with 8 bases in between. The CDR3 covers 15 residues. From germline, CDR1 is LNHDA and CDR2 SQIVND (reference sequence).

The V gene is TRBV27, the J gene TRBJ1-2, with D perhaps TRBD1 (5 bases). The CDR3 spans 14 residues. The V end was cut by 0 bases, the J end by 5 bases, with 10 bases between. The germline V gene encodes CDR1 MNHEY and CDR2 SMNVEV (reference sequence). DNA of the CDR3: TGTGCCAGCAGTTTATCAGGGGATAAATATGGCTACACCTTC. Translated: CASSLSGDKYGYTF.

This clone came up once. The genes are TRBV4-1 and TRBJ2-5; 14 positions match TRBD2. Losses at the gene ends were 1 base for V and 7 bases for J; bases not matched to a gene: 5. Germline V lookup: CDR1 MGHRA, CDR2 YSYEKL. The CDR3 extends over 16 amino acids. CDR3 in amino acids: CASSQGGLAGVGTQYF. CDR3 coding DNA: TGCGCCAGCAGCCAAGGGGGACTAGCGGGGGTAGGGACCCAGTACTTC.

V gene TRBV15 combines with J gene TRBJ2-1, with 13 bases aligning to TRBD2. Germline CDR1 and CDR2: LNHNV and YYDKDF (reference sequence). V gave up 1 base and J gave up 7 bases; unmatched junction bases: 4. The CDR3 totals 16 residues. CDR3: CATSRALAGGDNEQFF. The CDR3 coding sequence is TGTGCCACCAGCAGAGCACTAGCGGGAGGGGATAATGAGCAGTTCTTC. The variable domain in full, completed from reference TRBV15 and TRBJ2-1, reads DAMVIQNPRYQVTQFGKPVTLSCSQTLNHNVMYWYQQKSSQAPKLLFHYYDKDFNNEADTPDNFQSRRPNTSFCFLDIRSPGLGDTAMYLCATSRALAGGDNEQFFGPGTRLTVL.

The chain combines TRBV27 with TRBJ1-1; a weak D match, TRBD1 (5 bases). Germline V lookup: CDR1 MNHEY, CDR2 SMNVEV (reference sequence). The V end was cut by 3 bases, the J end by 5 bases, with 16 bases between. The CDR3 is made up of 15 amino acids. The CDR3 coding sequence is TGTGCCAGCAGTTTGGCAGGGTGGGGGAGGACTGAAGCTTTCTTT. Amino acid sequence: CASSLAGWGRTEAFF.

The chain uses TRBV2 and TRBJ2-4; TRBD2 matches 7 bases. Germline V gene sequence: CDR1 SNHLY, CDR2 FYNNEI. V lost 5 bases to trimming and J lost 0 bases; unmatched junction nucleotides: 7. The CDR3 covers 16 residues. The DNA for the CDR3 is TGTGCCAGCAGTCTGCCGACGGGGGGAGCCAAAAACATTCAGTACTTC. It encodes CASSLPTGGAKNIQYF.

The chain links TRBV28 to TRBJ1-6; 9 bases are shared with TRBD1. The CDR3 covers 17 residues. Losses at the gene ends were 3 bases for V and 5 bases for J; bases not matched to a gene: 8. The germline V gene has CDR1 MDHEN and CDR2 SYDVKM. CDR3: CASSFLGQGTDNSPLHF. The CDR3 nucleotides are TGTGCCAGCAGTTTTCTCGGACAGGGGACCGATAATTCACCCCTCCACTTT. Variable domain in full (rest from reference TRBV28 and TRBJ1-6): DVKVTQSSRYLVKRTGEKVFLECVQDMDHENMFWYRQDPGLGLRLIYFSYDVKMKEKGDIPEGYSVSREKKERFSLILESASTNQTSMYLCASSFLGQGTDNSPLHFGNGTRLTVT.

The CDR3: CASGVGPDTQYF. The CDR3 DNA sequence: TGTGCCAGCGGAGTGGGCCCAGATACGCAGTATTTT. The chain combines TRBV27 with TRBJ2-3, with D hard to call. The germline CDR1 and CDR2 sequences are MNHEY and SMNVEV (reference sequence). This CDR3 has 12 residues. The ends were cut back, 8 bases at V and 4 bases at J, with 10 bases in the middle.

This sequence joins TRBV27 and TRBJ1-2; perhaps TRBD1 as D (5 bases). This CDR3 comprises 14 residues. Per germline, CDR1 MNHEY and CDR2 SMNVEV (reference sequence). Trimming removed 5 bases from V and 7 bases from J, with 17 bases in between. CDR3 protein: CASSPNGGGGGYTF. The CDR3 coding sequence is TGTGCCAGCAGTCCGAATGGGGGGGGAGGTGGCTACACCTTC.

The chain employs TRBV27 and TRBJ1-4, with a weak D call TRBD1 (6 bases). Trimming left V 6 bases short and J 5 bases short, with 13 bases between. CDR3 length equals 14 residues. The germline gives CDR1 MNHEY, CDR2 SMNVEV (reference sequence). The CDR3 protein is CASRFTGLNEKLFF. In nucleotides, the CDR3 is TGTGCCAGCAGATTTACAGGGCTAAATGAAAAACTGTTTTTT.

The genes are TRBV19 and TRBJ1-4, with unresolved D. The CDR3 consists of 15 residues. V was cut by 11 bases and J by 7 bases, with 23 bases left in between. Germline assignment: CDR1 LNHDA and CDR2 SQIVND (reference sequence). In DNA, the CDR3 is TGTGCCGGGAGTTTGGCTCACCGAGAGGGTGAAAAACTGTTTTTT. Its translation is CAGSLAHREGEKLFF.

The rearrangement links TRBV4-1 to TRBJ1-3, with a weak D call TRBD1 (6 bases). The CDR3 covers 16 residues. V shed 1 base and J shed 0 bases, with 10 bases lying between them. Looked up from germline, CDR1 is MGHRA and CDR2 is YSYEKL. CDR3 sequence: CASSQVGGGSGNTIYF. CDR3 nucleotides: TGCGCCAGCAGCCAAGTAGGAGGGGGCTCTGGAAACACCATATATTTT.

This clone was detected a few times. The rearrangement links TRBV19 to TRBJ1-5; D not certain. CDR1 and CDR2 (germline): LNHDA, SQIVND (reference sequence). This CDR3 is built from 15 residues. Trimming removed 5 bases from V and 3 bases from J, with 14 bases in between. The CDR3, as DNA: TGTGCCAGTAGTCGTACGGCAGTTCACAATCAGCCCCAGCATTTT. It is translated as CASSRTAVHNQPQHF.

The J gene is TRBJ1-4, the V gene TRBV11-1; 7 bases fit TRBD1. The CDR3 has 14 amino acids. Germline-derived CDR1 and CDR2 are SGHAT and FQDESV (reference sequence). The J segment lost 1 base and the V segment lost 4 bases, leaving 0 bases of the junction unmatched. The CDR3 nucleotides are TGTGCCAGCAGCTACAGGGGAACTAATGAAAAACTGTTTTTT. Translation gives CASSYRGTNEKLFF.

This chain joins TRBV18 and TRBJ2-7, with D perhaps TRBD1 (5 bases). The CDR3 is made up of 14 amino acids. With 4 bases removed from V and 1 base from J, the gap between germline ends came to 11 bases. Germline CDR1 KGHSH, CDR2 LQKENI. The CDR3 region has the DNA TGTGCCAGCTCACAAGAGACAGCTTCCTACGAGCAGTACTTC. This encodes CASSQETASYEQYF. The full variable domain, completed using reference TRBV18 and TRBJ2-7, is NAGVMQNPRHLVRRRGQEARLRCSPMKGHSHVYWYRQLPEEGLKFMVYLQKENIIDESGMPKERFSAEFPKEGPSILRIQQVVRGDSAAYFCASSQETASYEQYFGPGTRLTVT.

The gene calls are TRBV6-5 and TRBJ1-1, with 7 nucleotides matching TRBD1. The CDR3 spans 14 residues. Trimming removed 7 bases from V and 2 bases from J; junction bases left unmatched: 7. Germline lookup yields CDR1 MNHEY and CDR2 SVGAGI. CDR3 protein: CASIGQVLNTEAFF. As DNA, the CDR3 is TGTGCCAGCATAGGACAGGTTTTAAACACTGAAGCTTTCTTT.

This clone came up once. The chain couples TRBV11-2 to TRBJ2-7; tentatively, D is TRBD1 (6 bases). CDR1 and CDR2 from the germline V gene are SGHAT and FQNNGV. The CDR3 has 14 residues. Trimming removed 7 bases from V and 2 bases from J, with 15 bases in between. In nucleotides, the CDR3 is TGTGCCAGCACCCTATCGACAGGTGCCTACGAGCAGTACTTC. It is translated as CASTLSTGAYEQYF.

The CDR3 sequence: CASSLSRDRGRETQYF. The CDR3 nucleotides read TGTGCCAGCAGCTTATCCCGGGACAGGGGACGGGAGACCCAGTACTTC. The chain employs TRBV5-4 and TRBJ2-5; TRBD1 agrees at 10 bases. The J segment lost 5 bases and the V segment lost 2 bases, leaving 9 bases of the junction unmatched. Germline values: CDR1 SGHNT, CDR2 YYREEE (reference sequence). The CDR3 loop spans 16 amino acids. Together with reference TRBV5-4 and TRBJ2-5, the CDR3 gives the full variable domain: ETGVTQSPTHLIKTRGQQVTLRCSSQSGHNTVSWYQQALGQGPQFIFQYYREEENGRGNFPPRFSGLQFPNYSSELNVNALELDDSALYLCASSLSRDRGRETQYFGPGTRLLVL.

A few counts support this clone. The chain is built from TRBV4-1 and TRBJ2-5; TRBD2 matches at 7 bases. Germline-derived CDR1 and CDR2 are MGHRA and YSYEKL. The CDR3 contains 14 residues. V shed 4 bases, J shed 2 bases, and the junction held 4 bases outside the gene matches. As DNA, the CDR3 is TGCGCCAGCAGCCTTGGGACTAAGCAAGAGACCCAGTACTTC. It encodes CASSLGTKQETQYF.

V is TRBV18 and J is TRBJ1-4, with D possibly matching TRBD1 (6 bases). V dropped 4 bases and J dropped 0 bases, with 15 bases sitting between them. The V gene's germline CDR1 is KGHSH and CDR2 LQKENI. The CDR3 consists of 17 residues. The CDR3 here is CASSLSRDTATNEKLFF. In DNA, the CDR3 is TGTGCCAGCTCACTATCCCGGGACACCGCAACTAATGAAAAACTGTTTTTT.

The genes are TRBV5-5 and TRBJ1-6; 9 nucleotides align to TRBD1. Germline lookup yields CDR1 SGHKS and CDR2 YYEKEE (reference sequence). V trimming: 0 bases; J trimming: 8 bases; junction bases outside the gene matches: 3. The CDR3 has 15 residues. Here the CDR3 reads CASSLEQGAYSPLHF. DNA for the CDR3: TGTGCCAGCAGCTTGGAACAGGGGGCTTATTCACCCCTCCACTTT.

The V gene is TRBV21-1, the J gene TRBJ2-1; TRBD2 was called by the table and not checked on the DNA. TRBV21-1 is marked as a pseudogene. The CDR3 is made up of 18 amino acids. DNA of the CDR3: TGTGCCAGCGGAACCGGGACTAGCGGGAGGAGGTCCTACAATGAGCAGTTCTTC. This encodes CASGTGTSGRRSYNEQFF.

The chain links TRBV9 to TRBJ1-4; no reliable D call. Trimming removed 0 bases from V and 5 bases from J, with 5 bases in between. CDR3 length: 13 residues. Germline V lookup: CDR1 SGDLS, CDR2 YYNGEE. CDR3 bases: TGTGCCAGCAGCGTAGGGTTAAATGAAAAACTGTTTTTT. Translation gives CASSVGLNEKLFF.

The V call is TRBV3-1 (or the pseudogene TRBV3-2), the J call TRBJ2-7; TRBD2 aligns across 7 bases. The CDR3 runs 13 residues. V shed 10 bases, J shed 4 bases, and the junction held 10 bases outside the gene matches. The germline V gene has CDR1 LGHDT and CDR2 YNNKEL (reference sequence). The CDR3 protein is CATLGGRNYEQYF. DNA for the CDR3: TGTGCCACCCTCGGCGGGAGAAATTACGAGCAGTACTTC.

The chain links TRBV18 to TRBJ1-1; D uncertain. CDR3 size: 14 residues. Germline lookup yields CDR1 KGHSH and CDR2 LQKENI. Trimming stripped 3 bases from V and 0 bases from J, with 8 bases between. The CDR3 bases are TGTGCCAGCTCACCCGCGCCCCTGAACACTGAAGCTTTCTTT. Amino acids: CASSPAPLNTEAFF. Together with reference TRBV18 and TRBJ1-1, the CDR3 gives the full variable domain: NAGVMQNPRHLVRRRGQEARLRCSPMKGHSHVYWYRQLPEEGLKFMVYLQKENIIDESGMPKERFSAEFPKEGPSILRIQQVVRGDSAAYFCASSPAPLNTEAFFGQGTRLTVV.

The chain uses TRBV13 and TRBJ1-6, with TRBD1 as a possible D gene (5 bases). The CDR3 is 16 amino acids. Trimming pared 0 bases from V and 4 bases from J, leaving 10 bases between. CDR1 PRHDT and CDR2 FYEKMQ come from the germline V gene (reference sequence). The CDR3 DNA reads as TGTGCCAGCAGCTTAGGCGATAGGGGTTATAATTCACCCCTCCACTTT. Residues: CASSLGDRGYNSPLHF.

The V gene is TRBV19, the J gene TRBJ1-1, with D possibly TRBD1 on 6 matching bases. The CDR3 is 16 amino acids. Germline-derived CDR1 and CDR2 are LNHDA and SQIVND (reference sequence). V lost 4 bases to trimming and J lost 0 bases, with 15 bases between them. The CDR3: CASSRGGAQMNTEAFF. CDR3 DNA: TGTGCCAGTAGTAGGGGGGGGGCACAGATGAACACTGAAGCTTTCTTT.

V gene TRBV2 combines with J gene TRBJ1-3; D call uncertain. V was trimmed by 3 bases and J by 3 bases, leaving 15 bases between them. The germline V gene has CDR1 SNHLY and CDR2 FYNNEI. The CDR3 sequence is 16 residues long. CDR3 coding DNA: TGTGCCAGCAGTGAGAACGGTGGTGGTGTTGGAAACACCATATATTTT. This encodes CASSENGGGVGNTIYF.

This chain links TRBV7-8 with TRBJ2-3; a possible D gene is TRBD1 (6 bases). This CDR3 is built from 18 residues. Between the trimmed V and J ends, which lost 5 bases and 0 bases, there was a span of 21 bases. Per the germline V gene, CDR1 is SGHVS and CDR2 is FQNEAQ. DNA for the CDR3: TGTGCCAGCAGCGCCCGGGCCCGGACAGCGCTTAGCACAGATACGCAGTATTTT. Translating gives CASSARARTALSTDTQYF.

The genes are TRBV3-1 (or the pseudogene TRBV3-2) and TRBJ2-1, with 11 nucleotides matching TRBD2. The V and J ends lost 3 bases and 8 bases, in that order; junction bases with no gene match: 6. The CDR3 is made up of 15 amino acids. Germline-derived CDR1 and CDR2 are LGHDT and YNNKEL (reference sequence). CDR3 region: CASSHTSGSNHEQFF. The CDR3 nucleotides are TGTGCCAGCAGCCACACTAGCGGGAGTAACCATGAGCAGTTCTTC.

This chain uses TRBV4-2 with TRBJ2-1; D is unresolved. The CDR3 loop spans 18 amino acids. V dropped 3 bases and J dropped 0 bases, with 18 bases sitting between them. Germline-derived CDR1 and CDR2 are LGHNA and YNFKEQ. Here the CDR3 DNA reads TGTGCCAGCAGCCAGGAGTCTGGGAAGGCTAGCTCCTACAATGAGCAGTTCTTC. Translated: CASSQESGKASSYNEQFF.